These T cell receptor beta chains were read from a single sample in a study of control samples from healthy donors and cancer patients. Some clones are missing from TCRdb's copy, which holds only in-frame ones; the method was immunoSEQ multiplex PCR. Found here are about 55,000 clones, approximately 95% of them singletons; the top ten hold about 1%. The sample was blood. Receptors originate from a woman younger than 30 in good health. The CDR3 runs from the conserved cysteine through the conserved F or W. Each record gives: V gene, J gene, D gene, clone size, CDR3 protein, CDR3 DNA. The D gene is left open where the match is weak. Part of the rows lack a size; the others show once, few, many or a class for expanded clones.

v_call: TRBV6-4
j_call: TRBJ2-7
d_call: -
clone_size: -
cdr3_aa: CASSPEGGSYEQYF
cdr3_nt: TGTGCCAGCAGCCCTGAAGGGGGTTCCTACGAGCAGTACTTC

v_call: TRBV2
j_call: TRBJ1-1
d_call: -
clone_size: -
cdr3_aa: CASSEGGVSGNTEAFF
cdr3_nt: TGTGCCAGCAGTGAAGGGGGGGTGAGTGGGAACACTGAAGCTTTCTTT

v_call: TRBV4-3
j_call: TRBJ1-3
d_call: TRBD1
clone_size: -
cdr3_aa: CASSQVYGTGGDTIYF
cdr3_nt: TGCGCCAGCAGCCAAGTTTATGGGACAGGGGGAGACACCATATATTTT

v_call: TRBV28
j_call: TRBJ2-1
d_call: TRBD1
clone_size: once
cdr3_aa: CASSIPGTGGNEQFF
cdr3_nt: TGTGCCAGCAGTATCCCCGGGACAGGGGGAAATGAGCAGTTCTTC

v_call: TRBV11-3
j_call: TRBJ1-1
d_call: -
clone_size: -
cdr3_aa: CASSLGVNTEAFF
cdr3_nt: TGTGCCAGCAGCTTAGGAGTGAACACTGAAGCTTTCTTT

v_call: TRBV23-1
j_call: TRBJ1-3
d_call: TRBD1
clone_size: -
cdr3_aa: CASTPQGQVRGNCGNTIYF
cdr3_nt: TGCGCCAGCACTCCCCAGGGACAGGTACGTGGGAATTGCGGAAACACCATATATTTT

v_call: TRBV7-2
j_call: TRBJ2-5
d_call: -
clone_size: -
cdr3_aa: CASSLGDYQETQYF
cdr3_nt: TGTGCCAGCAGCTTAGGGGACTACCAAGAGACCCAGTACTTC

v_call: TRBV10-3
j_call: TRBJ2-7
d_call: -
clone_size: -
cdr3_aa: CAISDIGEPSYEQYF
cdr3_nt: TGTGCCATCAGTGATATAGGGGAACCCTCCTACGAGCAGTACTTC

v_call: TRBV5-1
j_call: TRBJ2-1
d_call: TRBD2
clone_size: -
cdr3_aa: CASSTYVRGGVPLLF
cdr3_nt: TGCGCCAGCAGCACCTACGTCCGTGGGGGGGTACCGCTACTCTTC

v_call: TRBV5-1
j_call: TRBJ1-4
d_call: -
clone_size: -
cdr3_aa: CASSSTLIATNEKLFF
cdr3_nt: TGCGCCAGCAGCTCCACCCTGATTGCAACTAATGAAAAACTGTTTTTT

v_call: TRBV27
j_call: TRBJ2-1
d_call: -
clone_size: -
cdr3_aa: CASSFELMQGLFF
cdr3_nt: TGTGCCAGCAGTTTTGAGTTAATGCAGGGGTTGTTCTTC

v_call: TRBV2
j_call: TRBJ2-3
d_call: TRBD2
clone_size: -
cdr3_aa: CASAYGGVFDTQYF
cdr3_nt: TGTGCCAGCGCCTACGGGGGGGTCTTTGATACGCAGTATTTT

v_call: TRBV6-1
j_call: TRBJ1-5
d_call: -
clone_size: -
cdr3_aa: CASIEGGLGISNQPQHF
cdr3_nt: TGTGCCAGCATTGAGGGAGGGTTGGGGATCAGCAATCAGCCCCAGCATTTT

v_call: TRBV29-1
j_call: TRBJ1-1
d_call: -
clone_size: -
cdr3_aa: CSVGDIFMNTEAFF
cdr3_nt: TGCAGCGTGGGGGACATATTTATGAACACTGAAGCTTTCTTT

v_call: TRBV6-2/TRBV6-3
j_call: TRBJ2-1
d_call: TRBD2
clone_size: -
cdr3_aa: CASSYGSGGGNEQFF
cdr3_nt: TGTGCCAGCAGTTACGGTAGCGGGGGAGGCAATGAGCAGTTCTTC

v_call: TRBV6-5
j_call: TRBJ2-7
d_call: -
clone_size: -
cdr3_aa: CASSSPASVYEQYF
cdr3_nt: TGTGCCAGCAGTTCCCCCGCGTCGGTCTACGAGCAGTACTTC

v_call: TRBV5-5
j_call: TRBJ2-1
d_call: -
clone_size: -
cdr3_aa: CASSLWLVSYNEQFF
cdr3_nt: TGTGCCAGCAGCTTGTGGCTAGTCTCTTACAATGAGCAGTTCTTC

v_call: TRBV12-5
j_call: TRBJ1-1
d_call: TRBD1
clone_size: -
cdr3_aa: CASGRQGWTEAFF
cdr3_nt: TGTGCTAGTGGGCGACAGGGGTGGACTGAAGCTTTCTTT

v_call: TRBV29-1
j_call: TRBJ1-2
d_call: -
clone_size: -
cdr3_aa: CSVEEGGTGYTF
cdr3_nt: TGCAGCGTTGAGGAAGGGGGAACGGGCTACACCTTC

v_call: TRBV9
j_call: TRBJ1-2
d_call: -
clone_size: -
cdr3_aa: CASSAPVGLSYGYTF
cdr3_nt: TGTGCCAGCAGCGCCCCCGTAGGACTGAGCTATGGCTACACCTTC

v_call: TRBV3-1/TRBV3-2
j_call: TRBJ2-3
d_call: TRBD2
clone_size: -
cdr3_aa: CASSQGAGGHTDTQYF
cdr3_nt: TGTGCCAGCAGCCAAGGAGCGGGGGGGCACACAGATACGCAGTATTTT

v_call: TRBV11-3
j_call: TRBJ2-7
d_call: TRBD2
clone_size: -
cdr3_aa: CASSFASGGVYEQYF
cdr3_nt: TGTGCCAGCAGCTTCGCTAGCGGGGGGGTCTACGAGCAGTACTTC

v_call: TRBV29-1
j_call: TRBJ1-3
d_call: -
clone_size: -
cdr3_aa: CSVGTGPGNTIYF
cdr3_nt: TGCAGCGTTGGGACGGGACCTGGAAACACCATATATTTT

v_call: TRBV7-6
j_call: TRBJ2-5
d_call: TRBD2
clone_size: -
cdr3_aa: CASSLTPSGGETQYF
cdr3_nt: TGTGCCAGCAGCTTAACTCCTAGCGGGGGGGAGACCCAGTACTTC

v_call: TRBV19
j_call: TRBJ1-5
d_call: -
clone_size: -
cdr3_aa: CASSGGDQPQHF
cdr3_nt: TGTGCCAGTAGTGGCGGGGATCAGCCCCAGCATTTT

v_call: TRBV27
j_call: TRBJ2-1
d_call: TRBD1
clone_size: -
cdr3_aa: CASSEQGNEQFF
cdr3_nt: TGTGCCAGCAGCGAACAGGGGAATGAGCAGTTCTTC

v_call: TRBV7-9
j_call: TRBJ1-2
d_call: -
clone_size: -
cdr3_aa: CALDQSGYTF
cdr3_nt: TGTGCCCTAGACCAGAGCGGCTACACCTTC

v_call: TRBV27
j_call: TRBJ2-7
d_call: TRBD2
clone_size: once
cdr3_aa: CASSLGLAVNEQYF
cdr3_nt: TGTGCCAGCAGTTTAGGACTAGCGGTTAACGAGCAGTACTTC

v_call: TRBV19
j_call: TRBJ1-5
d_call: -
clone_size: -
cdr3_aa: CASSIGTRGMQPQHF
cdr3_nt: TGTGCCAGTAGTATCGGGACGAGGGGTATGCAGCCCCAGCATTTT

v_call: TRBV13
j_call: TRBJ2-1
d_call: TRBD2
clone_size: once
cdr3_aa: CASAWASGGTSSYNEQFF
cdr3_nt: TGTGCCAGCGCCTGGGCTAGCGGGGGAACTAGCTCCTACAATGAGCAGTTCTTC

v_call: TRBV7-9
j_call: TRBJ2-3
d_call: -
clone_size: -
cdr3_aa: CASSPPSTDTQYF
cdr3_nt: TGTGCCAGCAGCCCCCCGAGCACAGATACGCAGTATTTT

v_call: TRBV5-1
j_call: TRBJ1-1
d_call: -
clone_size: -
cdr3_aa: CASSLIGWNTEAFF
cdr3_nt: TGCGCCAGCAGCTTGATAGGGTGGAACACTGAAGCTTTCTTT

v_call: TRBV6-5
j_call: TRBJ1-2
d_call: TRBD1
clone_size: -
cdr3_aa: CASSRGQGAEGYTF
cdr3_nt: TGTGCCAGCAGCAGGGGACAGGGGGCTGAGGGCTACACCTTC

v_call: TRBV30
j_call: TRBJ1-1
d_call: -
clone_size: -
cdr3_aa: CAWSGYAMNTEAFF
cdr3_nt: TGTGCCTGGAGTGGGTACGCTATGAACACTGAAGCTTTCTTT

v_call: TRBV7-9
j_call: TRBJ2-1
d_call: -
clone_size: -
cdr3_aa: CASSSGTALQFF
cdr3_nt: TGTGCCAGCAGCAGCGGGACAGCCCTTCAGTTCTTC

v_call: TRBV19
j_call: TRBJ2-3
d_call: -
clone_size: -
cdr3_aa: CASSPKKAGEDTQYF
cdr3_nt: TGTGCCAGTAGTCCGAAGAAGGCAGGGGAAGATACGCAGTATTTT

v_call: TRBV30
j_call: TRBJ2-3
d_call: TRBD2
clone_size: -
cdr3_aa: CAWSRTSATQYF
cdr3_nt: TGTGCCTGGAGCCGGACTAGCGCTACGCAGTATTTT

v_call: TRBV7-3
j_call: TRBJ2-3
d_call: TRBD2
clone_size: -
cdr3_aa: CASSGSGGATDTQYF
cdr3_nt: TGTGCCAGCAGCGGTAGCGGGGGGGCCACAGATACGCAGTATTTT

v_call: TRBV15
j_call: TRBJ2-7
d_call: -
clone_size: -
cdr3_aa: CATSSVMSSYEQYF
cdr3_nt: TGTGCCACCAGCAGTGTCATGAGCTCCTACGAGCAGTACTTC

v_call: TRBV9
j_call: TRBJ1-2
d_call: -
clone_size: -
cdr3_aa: CASSPRRADPYGYTF
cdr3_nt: TGTGCCAGCAGCCCCCGACGGGCAGATCCCTATGGCTACACCTTC

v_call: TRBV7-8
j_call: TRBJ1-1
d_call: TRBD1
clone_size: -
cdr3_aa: CASSLGRGRSEAFF
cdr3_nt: TGTGCCAGCAGCTTGGGAAGGGGGCGGTCGGAAGCTTTCTTT

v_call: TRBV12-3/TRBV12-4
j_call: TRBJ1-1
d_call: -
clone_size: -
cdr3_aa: CASSLAENTEAFF
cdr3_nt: TGTGCCAGCAGTTTAGCGGAGAACACTGAAGCTTTCTTT

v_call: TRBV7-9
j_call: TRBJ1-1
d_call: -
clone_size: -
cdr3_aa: CASSLVPGEAFF
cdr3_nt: TGTGCCAGCAGCTTAGTTCCGGGTGAAGCTTTCTTT

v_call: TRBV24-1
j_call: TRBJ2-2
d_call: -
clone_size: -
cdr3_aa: CATSDRGAANTGELFF
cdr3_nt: TGTGCCACCAGTGACCGAGGGGCAGCTAACACCGGGGAGCTGTTTTTT